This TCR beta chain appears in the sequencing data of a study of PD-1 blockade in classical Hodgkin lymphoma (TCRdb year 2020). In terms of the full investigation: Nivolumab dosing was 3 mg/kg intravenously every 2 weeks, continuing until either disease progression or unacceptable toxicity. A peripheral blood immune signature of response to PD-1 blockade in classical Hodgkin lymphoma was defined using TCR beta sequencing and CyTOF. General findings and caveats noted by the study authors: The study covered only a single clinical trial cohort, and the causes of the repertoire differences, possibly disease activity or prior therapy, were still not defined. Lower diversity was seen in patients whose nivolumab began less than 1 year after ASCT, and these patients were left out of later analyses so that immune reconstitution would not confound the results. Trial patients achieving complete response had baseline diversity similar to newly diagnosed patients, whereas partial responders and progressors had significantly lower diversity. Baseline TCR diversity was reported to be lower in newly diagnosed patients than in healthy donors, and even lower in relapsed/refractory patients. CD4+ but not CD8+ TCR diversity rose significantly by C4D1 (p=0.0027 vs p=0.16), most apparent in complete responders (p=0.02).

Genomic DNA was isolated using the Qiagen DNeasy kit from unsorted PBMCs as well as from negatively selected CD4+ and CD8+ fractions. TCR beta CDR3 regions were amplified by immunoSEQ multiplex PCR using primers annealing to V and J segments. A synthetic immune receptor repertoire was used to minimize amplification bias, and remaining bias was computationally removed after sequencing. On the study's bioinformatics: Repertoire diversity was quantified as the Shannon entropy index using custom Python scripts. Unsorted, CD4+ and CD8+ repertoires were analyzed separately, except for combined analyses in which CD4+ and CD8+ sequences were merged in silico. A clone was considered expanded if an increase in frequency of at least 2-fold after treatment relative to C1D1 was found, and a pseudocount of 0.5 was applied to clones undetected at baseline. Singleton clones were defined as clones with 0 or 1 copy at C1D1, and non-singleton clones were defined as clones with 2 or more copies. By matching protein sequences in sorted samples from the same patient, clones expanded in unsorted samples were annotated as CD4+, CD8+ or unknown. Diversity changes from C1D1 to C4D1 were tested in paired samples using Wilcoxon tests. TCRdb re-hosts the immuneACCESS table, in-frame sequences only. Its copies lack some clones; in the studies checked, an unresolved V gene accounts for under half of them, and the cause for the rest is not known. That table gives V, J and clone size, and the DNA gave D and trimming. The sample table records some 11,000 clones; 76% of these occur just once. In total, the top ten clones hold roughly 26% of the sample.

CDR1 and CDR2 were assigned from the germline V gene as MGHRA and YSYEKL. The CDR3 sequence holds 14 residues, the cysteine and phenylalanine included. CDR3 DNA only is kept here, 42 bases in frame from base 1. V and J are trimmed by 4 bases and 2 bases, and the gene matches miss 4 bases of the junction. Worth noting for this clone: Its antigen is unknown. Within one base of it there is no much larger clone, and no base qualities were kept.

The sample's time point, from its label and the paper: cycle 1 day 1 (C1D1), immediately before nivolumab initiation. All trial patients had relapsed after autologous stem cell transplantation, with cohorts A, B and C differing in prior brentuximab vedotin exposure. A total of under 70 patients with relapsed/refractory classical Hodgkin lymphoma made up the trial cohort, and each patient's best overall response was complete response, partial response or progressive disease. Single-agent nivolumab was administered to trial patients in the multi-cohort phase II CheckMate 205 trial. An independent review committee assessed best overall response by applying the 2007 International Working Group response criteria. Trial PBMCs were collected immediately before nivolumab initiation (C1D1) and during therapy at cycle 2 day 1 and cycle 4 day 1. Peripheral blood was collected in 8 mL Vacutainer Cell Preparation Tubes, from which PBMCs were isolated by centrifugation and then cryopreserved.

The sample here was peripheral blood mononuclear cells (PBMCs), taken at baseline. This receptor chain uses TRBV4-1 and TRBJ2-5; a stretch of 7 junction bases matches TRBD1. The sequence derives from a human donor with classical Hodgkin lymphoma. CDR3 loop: CASSRRTGQETQYF. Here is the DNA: TGCGCCAGCAGCCGAAGGACAGGTCAAGAGACCCAGTACTTC.